Listed here are 27 T cell receptor beta chains from one sample, sequenced in a study of neurological immune-mediated disorders. TCRdb ran MiXCR on the 5' RACE reads and lists one entry per CDR3 protein. The sample has more than 60,000 distinct CDR3 sequences, about 4% seen once. Sequencing was performed on PBMCs. The origin of the receptors is a woman aged 45-65 years with multiple sclerosis.

In this sample, this clonotype turned up many times. One end of the junction varies from germline; a read error may be responsible. The chain joins TRBV3-1 to TRBJ1-5; D not certain. The CDR3 length is 14 residues. From germline, CDR1 is LGHDT and CDR2 YNNKEL (reference sequence). The CDR3 protein is CASSFGNSNQPQNF. CDR3 coding DNA: TGTGCCAGCAGCTTCGGTAATAGCAATCAGCCCCAGAATTTT. The entire variable domain, with the rest obtained from reference TRBV3-1 and TRBJ1-5, is as follows: DTAVSQTPKYLVTQMGNDKSIKCEQNLGHDTMYWYKQDSKKFLKIMFSYNNKELIINETVPNRFSPKSPDKAHLNLHINSLELGDSAVYFCASSFGNSNQPQNFGDGTRLSIL.

Many counts were recorded for this clonotype. The chain links TRBV29-1 to TRBJ2-1; TRBD1 agrees at 9 bases. Per the germline V gene, CDR1 is SQVTM and CDR2 is ANQGSEA. The CDR3 runs to 12 residues. The V and J ends lost 7 bases and 5 bases, in that order; junction bases with no gene match: 3. CDR3 sequence: CSAGQGDNEQFF. The CDR3 bases are TGCAGCGCGGGACAGGGTGACAATGAGCAGTTCTTC.

This clonotype has at least ten counts. The chain uses TRBV12-3 or TRBV12-4 and TRBJ1-3, with D maybe TRBD1 (5 bases). Trimming shortened V by 2 bases and J by 4 bases, and 18 bases separated the two germline ends. CDR3 length equals 17 residues. The CDR3 region has the DNA TGTGCCAGCAGTTTAAGGGGACCCCTCGCGGGGGGAAACACCATATATTTT. This encodes CASSLRGPLAGGNTIYF.

This clonotype was recorded at least ten times. This chain links TRBV9 with TRBJ2-3, with a weak D call TRBD2 (6 bases). With 1 base removed from V and 0 bases from J, the gap between germline ends came to 6 bases. Germline loops: CDR1 SGDLS, CDR2 YYNGEE. The CDR3 is 14 residues long. DNA for the CDR3: TGTGCCAGCAGCGTAAGCGGGAGCACAGATACGCAGTATTTT. Encoded protein: CASSVSGSTDTQYF.

This clonotype was found many times. The J gene is TRBJ2-7, the V gene TRBV5-5; no firm D call. The CDR3 runs to 14 residues. The V and J ends lost 3 bases and 2 bases respectively, with 12 bases between them. Germline V gene sequence: CDR1 SGHKS, CDR2 YYEKEE (reference sequence). CDR3 in DNA: TGTGCCAGCAGCTCTGGGTTAGGGCCCTACGAGCAGTACTTC. It yields the protein CASSSGLGPYEQYF.

Ten or more counts support this clonotype. CDR3 loop: CASSYLAGGDTGELFF. In DNA form, the CDR3 reads TGTGCCAGCAGTTACTTAGCGGGAGGTGACACCGGGGAGCTGTTTTTT. The genes are TRBV6-5 and TRBJ2-2, with 10 bases fitting TRBD2. The CDR3 covers 16 residues. V gave up 1 base and J gave up 3 bases; unmatched junction bases: 2. From germline, CDR1 is MNHEY and CDR2 SVGAGI.

At least ten counts were recorded for this clonotype. This chain uses TRBV4-3 with TRBJ2-1; the D gene could be TRBD1 or TRBD2 (5 bases each). There are 15 residues in the CDR3. From germline, CDR1 is LGHNA and CDR2 YSLEER. V was trimmed by 0 bases and J by 7 bases, leaving 13 bases between them. The CDR3 region has the DNA TGCGCCAGCAGCCAAGACCGAGGGACGGGGAATGAGCAGTTCTTC. Its translation is CASSQDRGTGNEQFF.

This clonotype showed up many times. The genes are TRBV5-5 and TRBJ2-3; 11 bases are a match to TRBD1. The length of the CDR3 is 17 residues. With V trimmed by 0 bases and J by 6 bases, 9 bases remained unmatched. Germline CDR1 and CDR2: SGHKS and YYEKEE (reference sequence). CDR3 DNA sequence: TGTGCCAGCAGCTTGGGCCCCGGGACAGGGGGTTTGGATACGCAGTATTTT. Its translation is CASSLGPGTGGLDTQYF.

V and J are TRBV20-1 and TRBJ2-7, with D maybe TRBD1 (6 bases). Looked up from germline, CDR1 is DFQATT and CDR2 is SNEGSKA (reference sequence). The V end lost 2 bases, the J end lost 5 bases, and 13 bases lay between the germline ends. CDR3 length: 13 amino acids. CDR3 nucleotide sequence: TGCAGTGCTAGAAGGGGGACGATCGACGAGCAGTACTTC. It encodes CSARRGTIDEQYF.

The chain employs TRBV20-1 and TRBJ2-5, with D possibly matching TRBD1 (6 bases). Between the trimmed V and J ends, which lost 3 bases and 2 bases, there was a span of 25 bases. Germline loops: CDR1 DFQATT, CDR2 SNEGSKA (reference sequence). The CDR3 is 18 amino acids. The CDR3 nucleotides read TGCAGTGCTAGGGGGGCGGACCGGAGACGGTGGGGTCAAGAGACCCAGTACTTC. Encoded protein: CSARGADRRRWGQETQYF.

This clonotype was observed at least ten times. The CDR3: CSARGDRDTEAFF. In nucleotides, the CDR3 is TGCAGTGCTAGAGGCGACAGGGACACTGAAGCTTTCTTT. The chain is built from TRBV20-1 and TRBJ1-1; TRBD1 matches 7 bases. The germline gives CDR1 DFQATT, CDR2 SNEGSKA (reference sequence). The CDR3 is 13 residues long. The trim removed 1 base at V and 3 bases at J, leaving 2 bases unmatched.

This chain uses TRBV20-1 with TRBJ2-1, with TRBD2 identical over 8 bases. The CDR3 length is 13 residues. The germline V gene has CDR1 DFQATT and CDR2 SNEGSKA (reference sequence). The J segment lost 5 bases and the V segment lost 8 bases, leaving 8 bases of the junction unmatched. The CDR3 bases are TGCAGTTCAGAGAGTAGCGGGGACAATGAGCAGTTCTTC. Protein product: CSSESSGDNEQFF.

This clonotype was seen many times. The chain couples TRBV11-3 to TRBJ1-3, with a weak D call TRBD1 (6 bases). The CDR3 length is 15 residues. Germline-derived CDR1 and CDR2 are SGHNT and YENEEA. V lost 2 bases and J lost 0, with 8 bases in between. The CDR3 here is CASSLLGASGNTIYF. Written as DNA, the CDR3 is TGTGCCAGCAGCTTATTGGGGGCCTCTGGAAACACCATATATTTT.

The chain has TRBV28 and TRBJ2-5, with D perhaps matching TRBD1 or TRBD2 (5 bases each). Germline CDR1 MDHEN, CDR2 SYDVKM. The CDR3 sequence is 14 residues long. V was cut by 3 bases and J by 4 bases, with 12 bases left in between. The CDR3 sequence is CASSFAGTTETQYF. CDR3 DNA: TGTGCCAGCAGTTTCGCAGGGACCACAGAGACCCAGTACTTC.

This clonotype was seen repeatedly, ten times or more. V gene TRBV7-6 combines with J gene TRBJ2-1, with 7 bases fitting TRBD1. V dropped 2 bases and J dropped 4; count of bases not matched to a gene: 2. The CDR3 loop spans 14 amino acids. CDR1 and CDR2 (germline): SGHVS, FNYEAQ. In DNA, the CDR3 is TGTGCCAGCAGCTTACAGGGGGAGTACAATGAGCAGTTCTTC. This gives the protein CASSLQGEYNEQFF.

This clonotype was seen ten or more times. The V gene is TRBV10-3, the J gene TRBJ1-1; D not resolved. Germline lookup yields CDR1 ENHRY and CDR2 SYGVKD. This CDR3 is built from 13 residues. Trimming took 8 bases from V and 5 from J, leaving 15 bases between them. In nucleotides, the CDR3 is TGTGCCATCCGTGCTCAGCAGGATACTGAAGCTTTCTTT. It specifies CAIRAQQDTEAFF.

This clonotype was picked up a small number of times. The chain carries TRBV15 and TRBJ2-2; 8 bases map to TRBD2. After removal of 0 bases from V and 5 bases from J, the junction contained 5 bases not matched to a gene. Germline CDR1 is LNHNV and CDR2 is YYDKDF (reference sequence). The CDR3 runs to 16 residues. CDR3 sequence reads: CATSREPAGVTGELFF. In DNA form, the CDR3 reads TGTGCCACCAGCAGAGAGCCAGCGGGAGTTACCGGGGAGCTGTTTTTT.

This clonotype was observed at least ten times. The gene calls are TRBV5-1 and TRBJ2-7; D is ambiguous. The CDR3 is 14 residues long. Germline-derived CDR1 and CDR2 are SGHRS and YFSETQ. The germline V and J ends were trimmed by 0 bases and 7 bases, with 14 bases remaining between them. CDR3: CASSLAFVDGEQYF. The CDR3 DNA sequence: TGCGCCAGCAGCTTGGCCTTTGTGGATGGGGAGCAGTACTTC.

This clonotype was seen at least ten times. The J gene is TRBJ1-2, the V gene TRBV12-3 or TRBV12-4; D remains ambiguous. V was cut by 2 bases and J by 4 bases, with 8 bases left in between. The CDR3 has 13 amino acids. CDR3 amino acids: CASSLQSFYGYTF. DNA of the CDR3: TGTGCCAGCAGTTTACAGAGTTTCTATGGCTACACCTTC.

This clonotype was observed at least ten times. This chain links TRBV12-3 or TRBV12-4 with TRBJ2-1, with TRBD2 identical over 7 bases. Losses at the gene ends were 2 bases for V and 2 bases for J; bases not matched to a gene: 6. This CDR3 comprises 16 residues. The CDR3 reads CASSLRASGTYNEQFF. CDR3 nucleotide sequence: TGTGCCAGCAGTTTAAGGGCTAGCGGTACCTACAATGAGCAGTTCTTC.

In its sample, this clonotype was seen a few times. This chain connects TRBV18 to TRBJ1-1; D uncertain. Germline V lookup: CDR1 KGHSH, CDR2 LQKENI. This CDR3 is built from 13 residues. Trimming took off 3 bases at V and 3 bases at J, with 8 bases between the two ends. The CDR3 here is CASSPILDTEAFF. In nucleotides, the CDR3 is TGTGCCAGCTCACCTATTTTGGACACTGAAGCTTTCTTT.

This clonotype was detected many times. V is TRBV5-1 and J is TRBJ1-5; TRBD1 might be the D (6 bases). V gave up 1 base and J gave up 3 bases, with 8 bases separating them. Per germline, CDR1 SGHRS and CDR2 YFSETQ. This CDR3 contains 14 residues. The chain's CDR3 is CASSLTGYNQPQHF. In DNA, the CDR3 is TGCGCCAGCAGCTTGACAGGGTACAATCAGCCCCAGCATTTT.

This clonotype was seen at least ten times. The chain couples TRBV28 to TRBJ2-1; D is unclear. CDR1 is MDHEN and CDR2 is SYDVKM in the germline V gene. The CDR3 loop spans 15 amino acids. V shed 5 bases and J shed 2 bases, with 13 bases lying between them. CDR3 sequence reads: CASSPPGLAYNEQFF. The CDR3, as DNA: TGTGCCAGCAGTCCGCCTGGCCTCGCCTACAATGAGCAGTTCTTC.

This clonotype appeared many times. This chain links TRBV9 with TRBJ2-7; D could derive from TRBD1 or TRBD2 (5 bases each). Germline lookup yields CDR1 SGDLS and CDR2 YYNGEE. The CDR3 sequence is 15 residues long. V lost 4 bases and J lost 3, with 17 bases in between. CDR3 region: CASSPRGDRDYEQYF. The CDR3 DNA reads as TGTGCCAGCAGCCCGAGGGGAGACAGAGACTACGAGCAGTACTTC. The full variable domain, rest sourced from reference TRBV9 and TRBJ2-7, is DSGVTQTPKHLITATGQRVTLRCSPRSGDLSVYWYQQSLDQGLQFLIQYYNGEERAKGNILERFSAQQFPDLHSELNLSSLELGDSALYFCASSPRGDRDYEQYFGPGTRLTVT.

This clonotype has ten or more counts. The CDR3 is CSARDSGSYDNEQFF. CDR3 DNA: TGCAGTGCTAGAGATTCGGGAAGCTACGACAATGAGCAGTTCTTC. The rearrangement uses TRBV20-1 and TRBJ2-1; TRBD2 might be the D (5 bases). The CDR3 has 15 residues. Germline-derived CDR1 and CDR2 are DFQATT and SNEGSKA (reference sequence). The germline V and J ends were trimmed by 0 bases and 5 bases, with 14 bases remaining between them.

This clonotype was recorded many times. The V and J genes are TRBV9 and TRBJ2-5; 9 bases align to TRBD1. Germline V gives CDR1 SGDLS, CDR2 YYNGEE. Trimming at V came to 5 bases and at J to 2 bases, leaving 4 bases not matched to a gene. The CDR3 totals 14 residues. As DNA, the CDR3 is TGTGCCAGCAGTTCGACAGGGGGGCAAGAGACCCAGTACTTC. It is translated as CASSSTGGQETQYF.

Many counts were recorded for this clonotype. The CDR3 sequence is CSASQGETQYF. CDR3 DNA: TGCAGTGCTAGTCAGGGAGAGACCCAGTACTTC. The V call is TRBV20-1, the J call TRBJ2-5; possible D gene TRBD1, 5 bases. Germline V gives CDR1 DFQATT, CDR2 SNEGSKA (reference sequence). Deletions cut 3 bases from V and 4 bases from J, with 6 bases between. This CDR3 has 11 amino acids.